This TCR beta chain appears in the sequencing data of a study of cytomegalovirus exposure and HLA in healthy donors. The primer mix had 60 Vbeta and 13 Jbeta primers. TCRdb keeps only in-frame clones here, not all; method: immunoSEQ multiplex PCR. The data contain under 200,000 clones, 70% to 90% of them seen just once; the ten biggest clones take up roughly 10%. Germline trimming cut 3 bases from V and 3 bases from J; bases unmatched to any gene: 5. The CDR3 has 15 amino acids. CDR1 and CDR2 from the germline V gene are SGDLS and YYNGEE. Source material: PBMCs. This chain links TRBV9 with TRBJ2-7, with 11 positions matching TRBD1. The source of this sequence is a man younger than 35 in good health and CMV-seropositive. This chain's CDR3 is CASSAGQGANYEQYF. The CDR3 DNA is TGTGCCAGCAGCGCAGGACAGGGGGCGAACTACGAGCAGTACTTC.